This T cell receptor (beta chain) was profiled in a study of T cell responses to AZD1222 COVID-19 vaccine. V lost 0 bases to trimming and J lost 7 bases; unmatched junction nucleotides: 11. The germline V gene encodes CDR1 SNHLY and CDR2 FYNNEI. There are 16 residues in the CDR3. The protocol was immunoSEQ multiplex PCR, while the TCRdb copy is restricted to in-frame clones and leaves out a portion. The sample lists about 110,000 clones, 88% occurring once. This clone was counted only a few times. Its antigen is unidentified. Overall study results and limits: None of the repertoires were sampled until the peak T cell response had passed. Regions left unmutated in variants are reportedly the target of nearly half of spike-specific TCRs.

The sample here was peripheral blood, taken on day 0 of AZD1222 vaccination. The rearrangement joins TRBV2 to TRBJ1-2, with TRBD1 matching 7 bases. The sequence came from an adult in good health. The CDR3 protein is CASSEALQLAGGGYTF. The DNA of the CDR3 is TGTGCCAGCAGTGAAGCGCTTCAGTTGGCAGGGGGTGGCTACACCTTC. The whole variable domain, remainder taken from reference TRBV2 and TRBJ1-2, is EPEVTQTPSHQVTQMGQEVILRCVPISNHLYFYWYRQILGQKVEFLVSFYNNEISEKSEIFDDQFSVERPDGSNFTLKIRSTKLEDSAMYFCASSEALQLAGGGYTFGSGTRLTVV.